The clone carrying this T cell receptor beta chain was observed a handful of times. This sample was taken from a study of early T cells in non-severe SARS-CoV-2 infection. In the library, individual cDNA molecules carried attached unique molecular identifiers. One entry per CDR3 protein, called by TCRdb with MiXCR from the 5' RACE reads. The sample records fewer than 100,000 distinct CDR3 sequences, about 15% being singletons. The CDR3 contains 15 residues. Germline values: CDR1 MDHEN, CDR2 SYDVKM. The V and J ends lost 5 bases and 2 bases, in that order; junction bases with no gene match: 9. The rearrangement uses TRBV28 and TRBJ2-7, with TRBD1 identical over 7 bases. The TCR comes from an adult who was a healthcare worker with PCR-confirmed SARS-CoV-2 infection or an uninfected control (not recorded which). Sample: whole blood. CDR3 in amino acids: CASSNWDSSTYEQYF. For the CDR3, the DNA is TGTGCCAGCAGTAACTGGGACAGTTCCACCTACGAGCAGTACTTC.